What follows are 14 T cell receptor beta chains derived from one specimen sequenced in a study of shared clonotypes between healthy human individuals. The method was immunoSEQ multiplex PCR; TCRdb's version includes in-frame clones alone and lacks a portion of them. This table has millions of clones, roughly nine tenths appearing once. Input material: naive CD4+ T cells sorted from blood. Subset denoted: CD45RA+ positively selected. The source of these receptors is a man younger than 30 in good health.

The chain has TRBV21-1 and TRBJ2-1; no check of the table's D call, TRBD2, against the DNA was made. TRBV21-1 is a known pseudogene. The CDR3 sequence is 14 residues long. The CDR3, as DNA: TGTGCCAGCAGCAACCTCCTAGAAGCCAATGAGCAGTTCTTC. Amino acids: CASSNLLEANEQFF.

V gene TRBV9 combines with J gene TRBJ2-1, with a possible D match to TRBD2 (6 bases). Between the trimmed V and J ends, which lost 0 bases and 4 bases, there was a span of 11 bases. CDR3 size: 15 residues. In germline, CDR1 is SGDLS, CDR2 YYNGEE. The DNA for the CDR3 is TGTGCCAGCAGCGTAGGCGGGACCCAATACAATGAGCAGTTCTTC. This translates into CASSVGGTQYNEQFF.

In this sample, this clone turned up a few times. The V and J genes are TRBV5-1 and TRBJ2-7; D is unresolved. Per germline, CDR1 SGHRS and CDR2 YFSETQ. The CDR3 spans 13 residues. The V end lost 0 bases, the J end lost 4 bases, and 8 bases lay between the germline ends. CDR3 coding DNA: TGCGCCAGCAGCTTGGCAATCGGTTACGAGCAGTACTTC. It encodes CASSLAIGYEQYF.

The V and J genes are TRBV7-2 and TRBJ2-1, with D uncertain. V shed 5 bases and J shed 2 bases, with 13 bases lying between them. CDR1 and CDR2 (germline): SGHTA, FQGNSA. This CDR3 has 15 amino acids. The CDR3 spells CASSLSPRTYNEQFF. In DNA, the CDR3 is TGTGCCAGCAGCCTGAGCCCTCGGACCTACAATGAGCAGTTCTTC.

This chain connects TRBV18 to TRBJ1-2; D possibly corresponds to TRBD1 (5 bases). Per the germline V gene, CDR1 is KGHSH and CDR2 is LQKENI. The CDR3 is 17 residues long. The V end was cut by 4 bases, the J end by 4 bases, with 22 bases between. The CDR3 sequence: CASSRLINEGFPYGYTF. The CDR3 DNA reads TGTGCCAGCTCACGACTAATAAACGAGGGGTTTCCCTATGGCTACACCTTC.

The genes are TRBV7-2 and TRBJ1-1; unclear D gene. This CDR3 comprises 14 residues. V lost 5 bases, J lost 3 bases, and 13 bases lay in between. CDR1 is SGHTA and CDR2 is FQGNSA in the germline V gene. The CDR3 sequence: CASSPASGDTEAFF. CDR3 coding DNA: TGTGCCAGCAGCCCAGCCTCCGGGGACACTGAAGCTTTCTTT. The full variable domain, completed using reference TRBV7-2 and TRBJ1-1, is GAGVSQSPSNKVTEKGKDVELRCDPISGHTALYWYRQSLGQGLEFLIYFQGNSAPDKSGLPSDRFSAERTGGSVSTLTIQRTQQEDSAVYLCASSPASGDTEAFFGQGTRLTVV.

This clone was detected only a few times. The CDR3 bases are TGTGCCAGCAGCTCCCCCTACAGGGGATCTGAAGCTTTCTTT. Amino acids: CASSSPYRGSEAFF. The genes are TRBV7-9 and TRBJ1-1, with 7 bases fitting TRBD1. Per the germline V gene, CDR1 is SEHNR and CDR2 is FQNEAQ (reference sequence). Trimming cost V 4 bases and J 6 bases; bases outside gene matches: 8. CDR3 size: 14 residues.

Of note for this clone: Its ends do not fully match the called genes, so a read error is possible. Here the CDR3 DNA reads TGTGCCAGCAGCCTAGCGCTCGAGAGACAAGAGACCCAGTACTTC. This translates into CASSLALERQETQYF. The chain uses TRBV7-9 and TRBJ2-5; tentative D call: TRBD2 (6 bases). The CDR3 runs 15 residues. Germline V gene lookup returns CDR1 SEHNR and CDR2 FQNEAQ (reference sequence).

The rearrangement uses TRBV19 and TRBJ1-1; no firm D call. Germline V gene sequence: CDR1 LNHDA, CDR2 SQIVND (reference sequence). This CDR3 has 15 residues. Trimming took 8 bases from V and 0 from J, leaving 16 bases between them. This chain's CDR3 is CASQPFALMNTEAFF. The CDR3 coding sequence is TGTGCCAGTCAGCCTTTTGCGCTTATGAACACTGAAGCTTTCTTT.

The DNA of the CDR3 is TGTGCCAGCAGTGACACCAAAGGCGTAGGGGCCGGGACAGATACGCAGTATTTT. Translation gives CASSDTKGVGAGTDTQYF. The rearrangement links TRBV2 to TRBJ2-3; tentatively, D is TRBD1 (5 bases). V lost 3 bases, J lost 3 bases, and 22 bases lay in between. The CDR3 runs to 18 residues. Germline V lookup: CDR1 SNHLY, CDR2 FYNNEI.

The chain combines TRBV7-2 with TRBJ2-7; 8 positions agree with TRBD1. The CDR3 consists of 14 residues. Germline trimming cut 2 bases from V and 2 bases from J; bases unmatched to any gene: 2. Germline lookup yields CDR1 SGHTA and CDR2 FQGNSA. This CDR3 is CASSLQGAPYEQYF. In DNA form, the CDR3 reads TGTGCCAGCAGCTTACAGGGGGCTCCCTACGAGCAGTACTTC.

This clone was observed a few times. The V call is TRBV27, the J call TRBJ2-1; D unclear. This CDR3 is 12 amino acids long. The germline V and J ends were trimmed by 4 bases and 8 bases, with 9 bases remaining between them. Germline lookup yields CDR1 MNHEY and CDR2 SMNVEV (reference sequence). CDR3: CASSSLKDEQFF. CDR3 DNA sequence: TGTGCCAGCAGTTCACTTAAGGATGAGCAGTTCTTC.

This clone has just a few counts. The V call is TRBV10-3, the J call TRBJ1-4; D is possibly TRBD1 (6 bases). V shed 6 bases and J shed 1 base, with 6 bases lying between them. Germline V CDR1 and CDR2: ENHRY, SYGVKD. This CDR3 spans 13 amino acids. CDR3 residues: CAIRQGTNEKLFF. The DNA of the CDR3 is TGTGCCATCAGACAGGGAACTAATGAAAAACTGTTTTTT.

The chain joins TRBV19 to TRBJ2-3, with 9 bases fitting TRBD2. CDR3 length equals 14 residues. V shed 6 bases and J 4 bases; nucleotides not matched to a gene: 5. The germline CDR1 and CDR2 sequences are LNHDA and SQIVND (reference sequence). CDR3 region: CASRDSGGPDTQYF. The CDR3 coding sequence is TGTGCCAGTAGGGATAGCGGGGGCCCAGATACGCAGTATTTT.